This T cell receptor beta chain was obtained from a study of CD8 T cells in Susac syndrome. Whole-study findings and limits: The number of individuals included in the study's TCR sequencing and HLA analysis was acknowledged as relatively small.

Sequencing targeted TCR beta in T cells from blood (CD8+ and CD4+). CD8+ and CD4+ T cells were negatively isolated; TEMRA cells were FACS-enriched. RNA, at roughly 0.45 to 1 ug, was reverse transcribed with random hexamers. Multiplex PCR with immunoSEQ amplified the TCR beta CDR3 across 54 Vbeta and 13 Jbeta. Using its own MiXCR run on the immunoSEQ multiplex PCR reads, TCRdb lists one record per CDR3 protein. The sample holds fewer than 200,000 distinct CDR3 sequences; 85% to 95% are singletons and the top ten take around 0.1%. On this clonotype: Its antigen is not known.

The sample consisted of CD4+ T cells from PBMCs. The sequence was collected from a human donor in good health.

DNA of the CDR3: TGTGCCAGTAGTATCCGGGACAGGCTCGCCGAGGTTTTTTTT. This codes for CASSIRDRLAEVFF. This chain uses TRBV19 with TRBJ1-4, with TRBD1 matching over 8 bases. J gave up 17 bases and V 3 bases, and 14 bases lay outside the gene matches. The CDR3 is 14 residues long. Per the germline V gene, CDR1 is LNHDA and CDR2 is SQIVND (reference sequence).